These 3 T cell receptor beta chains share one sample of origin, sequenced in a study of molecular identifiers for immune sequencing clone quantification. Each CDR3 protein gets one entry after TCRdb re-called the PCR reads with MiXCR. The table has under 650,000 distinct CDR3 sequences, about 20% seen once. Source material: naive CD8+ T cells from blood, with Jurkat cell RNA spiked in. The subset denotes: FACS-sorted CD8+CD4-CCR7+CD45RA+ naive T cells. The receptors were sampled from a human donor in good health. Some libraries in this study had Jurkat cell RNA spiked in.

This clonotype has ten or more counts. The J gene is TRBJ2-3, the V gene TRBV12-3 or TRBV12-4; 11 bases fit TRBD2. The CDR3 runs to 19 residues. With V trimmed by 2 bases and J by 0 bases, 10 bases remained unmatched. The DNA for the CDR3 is TGTGCCAGCAGTTTATATGCGACTAGCGGGGCTCCTAGCACAGATACGCAGTATTTT. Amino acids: CASSLYATSGAPSTDTQYF.

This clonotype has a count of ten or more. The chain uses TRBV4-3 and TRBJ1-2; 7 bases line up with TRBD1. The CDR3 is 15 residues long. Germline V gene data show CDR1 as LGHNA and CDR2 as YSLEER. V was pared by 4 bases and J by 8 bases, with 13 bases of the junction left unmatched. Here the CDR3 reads CASSPSIKGDSGYTF. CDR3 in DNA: TGCGCCAGCAGCCCATCCATCAAGGGGGACAGCGGCTACACCTTC.

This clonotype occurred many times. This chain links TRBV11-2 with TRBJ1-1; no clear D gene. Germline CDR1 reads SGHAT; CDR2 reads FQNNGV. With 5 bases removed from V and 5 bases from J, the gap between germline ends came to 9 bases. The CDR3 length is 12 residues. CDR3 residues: CASSMTVTEAFF. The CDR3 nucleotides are TGTGCCAGCAGCATGACCGTGACTGAAGCTTTCTTT.